These 31 T cell receptor beta chains came from one sample sequenced in a study of cytomegalovirus exposure and HLA in healthy donors. 60 Vbeta and 13 Jbeta primers were used in PCR. The method was immunoSEQ multiplex PCR; TCRdb's version includes in-frame clones alone and lacks a portion of them. Of about 190,000 clones in the sample, 79% were seen once. The sample consisted of PBMCs. The origin of the receptors is a woman between 18 and 30 years old in good health and CMV-seronegative.

The chain recombines TRBV7-3 with TRBJ2-7, with 7 bases lining up with TRBD2. V lost 1 base and J lost 6; bases outside the gene matches: 3. CDR1 and CDR2 (germline): SGHTA, FQGTGA. The length of the CDR3 is 13 residues. The CDR3 DNA reads TGTGCCAGCAGCTTAAGTGCGGGGGTCGAGCAGTACTTC. This encodes CASSLSAGVEQYF.

The CDR3 region has the DNA TGCAGCGTTGCAGACAGGGGCGGTGGCAATCAGCCCCAGCATTTT. Translation: CSVADRGGGNQPQHF. The genes are TRBV29-1 and TRBJ1-5; TRBD1 matches at 8 bases. V shed 4 bases and J 2 bases; nucleotides not matched to a gene: 7. Germline V gene data show CDR1 as SQVTM and CDR2 as ANQGSEA. The CDR3 is 15 residues long.

This clone was counted once. This chain joins TRBV5-1 and TRBJ1-1; D might be TRBD1 (6 bases). The V and J ends lost 1 base and 7 bases respectively, with 11 bases between them. The CDR3 sequence is 13 residues long. Per germline, CDR1 SGHRS and CDR2 YFSETQ. The CDR3 nucleotides read TGCGCCAGCAGCTTGTCAGGGGAGCGTGAAGCTTTCTTT. It encodes CASSLSGEREAFF.

V is TRBV7-2 and J is TRBJ2-7, with a weak D call TRBD2 (5 bases). The ends were cut back, 2 bases at V and 4 bases at J, with 9 bases in the middle. Germline CDR1 is SGHTA and CDR2 is FQGNSA. The CDR3 covers 13 residues. CDR3 in amino acids: CASSLRGFYEQYF. CDR3 bases: TGTGCCAGCAGCTTACGGGGTTTTTACGAGCAGTACTTC.

The V gene is TRBV28, the J gene TRBJ1-5; maybe TRBD1 (5 bases). The CDR3 has 12 amino acids. The V and J ends lost 5 bases and 6 bases respectively, with 8 bases between them. The germline V gene has CDR1 MDHEN and CDR2 SYDVKM. The CDR3 sequence is CASSATVQPQHF. In DNA form, the CDR3 reads TGTGCCAGCAGTGCGACAGTTCAGCCCCAGCATTTT.

The rearrangement links TRBV25-1 to TRBJ2-5; 7 bases are shared with TRBD1. The DNA end is more similar to TRBJ2-7, so the J call may be wrong. Germline CDR1 reads MGHDK; CDR2 reads SYGVNS. CDR3 size: 13 residues. CDR3 loop: CASSVTGVYEQYF. CDR3 coding DNA: TGTGCCAGCAGTGTAACAGGGGTCTACGAGCAGTACTTC.

Comment on this clone: Its ends do not fully match the called genes, so a read error is possible. The rearrangement links TRBV30 to TRBJ2-7; D remains unclear. Germline CDR1 GTSNPN, CDR2 SVGIG (reference sequence). CDR3 length equals 11 residues. Written as DNA, the CDR3 is TGTGCCTGGATAGGTTCGAGACTCTGCCTATTC. Amino acid sequence: CAWIGSRLCLF.

This rearrangement joins TRBV28 to TRBJ2-1; 11 bases line up with TRBD2. V was clipped by 6 bases and J by 8 bases; unmatched bases: 3. From germline, CDR1 is MDHEN and CDR2 SYDVKM. The CDR3 runs to 13 residues. DNA for the CDR3: TGTGCCAGCAGGACTAGCGGGACTTATGAGCAGTTCTTC. It encodes CASRTSGTYEQFF.

This clone was seen once. J is TRBJ1-1 and V is TRBV5-1, with D tentatively TRBD1 (6 bases). There are 13 residues in the CDR3. Germline-derived CDR1 and CDR2 are SGHRS and YFSETQ. V dropped 4 bases and J dropped 8 bases, with 15 bases sitting between them. The CDR3 sequence is CASSVPGTKEAFF. CDR3 DNA: TGCGCCAGCAGCGTCCCCGGGACAAAAGAAGCTTTCTTT.

The chain employs TRBV29-1 and TRBJ2-2, with TRBD1 matching 8 bases. V gave up 6 bases and J gave up 6 bases; unmatched junction bases: 3. This CDR3 comprises 12 residues. The germline V gene has CDR1 SQVTM and CDR2 ANQGSEA. The CDR3 reads CSVTGGSGELFF. The CDR3 coding sequence is TGCAGCGTAACAGGGGGATCCGGGGAGCTGTTTTTT.

The chain uses TRBV6-1 and TRBJ2-3; 7 positions agree with TRBD2. The V gene's germline CDR1 is MNHNS and CDR2 SASEGT. Trimming took 7 bases from V and 2 from J; bases not matched to a gene: 3. This CDR3 comprises 13 residues. The CDR3 nucleotides read TGTGCCAGCAACTGGGACTACACAGATACGCAGTATTTT. Its protein is CASNWDYTDTQYF.

The chain joins TRBV19 to TRBJ2-5, with 13 positions matching TRBD2. The CDR3 runs 17 residues. Germline CDR1 is LNHDA and CDR2 is SQIVND (reference sequence). The junction had 4 bases not matched to a gene; V was cut back by 1 base and J by 2 bases. In nucleotides, the CDR3 is TGTGCCAGTAGTATAGCGACGACTAGCGGGGGGCAAGAGACCCAGTACTTC. It specifies CASSIATTSGGQETQYF.

The V call is TRBV5-4, the J call TRBJ2-1, with 12 nucleotides matching TRBD2. After removal of 5 bases from V and 8 bases from J, the junction contained 8 bases not matched to a gene. The CDR3 is made up of 15 amino acids. Germline loops: CDR1 SGHNT, CDR2 YYREEE (reference sequence). The CDR3 loop is CASSLRLAGVDEQFF. For the CDR3, the DNA is TGTGCCAGCAGTCTTAGACTAGCGGGGGTCGATGAGCAGTTCTTC. Variable domain in full (rest from reference TRBV5-4 and TRBJ2-1): ETGVTQSPTHLIKTRGQQVTLRCSSQSGHNTVSWYQQALGQGPQFIFQYYREEENGRGNFPPRFSGLQFPNYSSELNVNALELDDSALYLCASSLRLAGVDEQFFGPGTRLTVL.

The CDR3 sequence is CASSSERLGTGRYNEQFF. As DNA, the CDR3 is TGTGCCAGTAGTTCGGAGAGACTCGGGACAGGGCGATACAATGAGCAGTTCTTC. The genes are TRBV19 and TRBJ2-1; 9 positions match TRBD1. Germline V gene data show CDR1 as LNHDA and CDR2 as SQIVND (reference sequence). Trimming at V came to 5 bases and at J to 4 bases, leaving 15 bases not matched to a gene. The CDR3 is 18 residues long.

The chain joins TRBV29-1 to TRBJ1-1; D not resolved. The CDR3 is made up of 11 amino acids. Trimming took 4 bases from V and 3 from J, leaving 6 bases between them. Germline V CDR1 and CDR2: SQVTM, ANQGSEA. The CDR3 loop reads CSVVRDTEAFF. The DNA of the CDR3 is TGCAGCGTTGTTAGAGACACTGAAGCTTTCTTT. Full variable domain (rest looked up from reference TRBV29-1 and TRBJ1-1): SAVISQKPSRDICQRGTSLTIQCQVDSQVTMMFWYRQQPGQSLTLIATANQGSEATYESGFVIDKFPISRPNLTFSTLTVSNMSPEDSSIYLCSVVRDTEAFFGQGTRLTVV.

This rearrangement joins TRBV18 to TRBJ2-7, with 7 bases fitting TRBD2. The CDR3 is made up of 16 amino acids. The germline V gene encodes CDR1 KGHSH and CDR2 LQKENI. The J segment lost 2 bases and the V segment lost 0 bases, leaving 7 bases of the junction unmatched. CDR3 DNA: TGTGCCAGCTCACCACCCCAGGGCGGGGGACCCTACGAGCAGTACTTC. This gives the protein CASSPPQGGGPYEQYF.

The J gene is TRBJ2-1, the V gene TRBV5-4, with 8 bases that match TRBD1. The CDR3 totals 14 residues. Looked up from germline, CDR1 is SGHNT and CDR2 is YYREEE (reference sequence). V trimming: 1 base; J trimming: 4 bases; junction bases outside the gene matches: 1. DNA for the CDR3: TGTGCCAGCAGCTTGCGGGACAGGTACAATGAGCAGTTCTTC. It yields the protein CASSLRDRYNEQFF. Full variable domain (missing parts from reference TRBV5-4 and TRBJ2-1): ETGVTQSPTHLIKTRGQQVTLRCSSQSGHNTVSWYQQALGQGPQFIFQYYREEENGRGNFPPRFSGLQFPNYSSELNVNALELDDSALYLCASSLRDRYNEQFFGPGTRLTVL.

To note about this clone: In the same sample, other DNA sequences code for this CDR3. J is TRBJ2-7 and V is TRBV5-1; 7 bases match TRBD1. The CDR3 is made up of 13 amino acids. The germline V gene encodes CDR1 SGHRS and CDR2 YFSETQ. V lost 4 bases, J lost 2 bases, and 3 bases stayed unmatched. As DNA, the CDR3 is TGCGCCAGCAGCCTGGACAGGACCTACGAGCAGTACTTC. This translates into CASSLDRTYEQYF.

This clone has just one count. J is TRBJ1-6 and V is TRBV6-4, with TRBD1 matching over 8 bases. Germline CDR1 and CDR2: MRHNA and SNTAGT. CDR3 length equals 15 residues. With V trimmed by 9 bases and J by 6 bases, 10 bases remained unmatched. The CDR3 nucleotides are TGTGCCAGAAGCTTCTCAGGGGGCTGTAATTCACCCCTCCACTTT. Amino acids: CARSFSGGCNSPLHF.

The chain is built from TRBV7-2 and TRBJ2-1; D call uncertain. The CDR3 length is 11 residues. Trimming stripped 6 bases from V and 10 bases from J, with 10 bases between. Looked up from germline, CDR1 is SGHTA and CDR2 is FQGNSA. The CDR3 is CASSPGKEQFF. Here the CDR3 DNA reads TGTGCCAGCAGTCCGGGTAAGGAGCAGTTCTTC. The complete variable domain, with remaining parts taken from reference TRBV7-2 and TRBJ2-1, reads GAGVSQSPSNKVTEKGKDVELRCDPISGHTALYWYRQSLGQGLEFLIYFQGNSAPDKSGLPSDRFSAERTGGSVSTLTIQRTQQEDSAVYLCASSPGKEQFFGPGTRLTVL.

The count of this clone is one. V is TRBV18 and J is TRBJ1-2; 11 nucleotides agree with TRBD1. The CDR3 totals 15 residues. The J segment lost 3 bases and the V segment lost 3 bases, leaving 3 bases of the junction unmatched. Germline V gene lookup returns CDR1 KGHSH and CDR2 LQKENI. The CDR3 spells CASSPRTGGHYGYTF. The CDR3 DNA reads as TGTGCCAGCTCACCCCGGACAGGGGGCCACTATGGCTACACCTTC.

Turning to this clone: A junction end diverges from the germline sequence, so it may reflect a read error. This sequence joins TRBV19 and TRBJ2-1; TRBD2 aligns across 15 bases. Germline-derived CDR1 and CDR2 are LNHDA and SQIVND (reference sequence). The CDR3 consists of 17 residues. CDR3 nucleotides: TGTGCCAGTAGTATCGGGACTAGCGGGGGGATATACAATAAGCAGTTCTTC. Translated: CASSIGTSGGIYNKQFF.

The rearrangement links TRBV27 to TRBJ1-2, with TRBD1 identical over 7 bases. Germline CDR1 reads MNHEY; CDR2 reads SMNVEV (reference sequence). The V gene end was trimmed by 4 bases and the J gene end by 2 bases; junction bases not matched to a gene: 4. The CDR3 consists of 14 residues. CDR3 protein: CASSSRGGNYGYTF. CDR3 sequence (DNA): TGTGCCAGCAGTTCCCGAGGGGGCAACTATGGCTACACCTTC.

The chain combines TRBV2 with TRBJ1-1; D ambiguous. The CDR3 length is 13 residues. V dropped 6 bases and J dropped 4 bases, with 12 bases sitting between them. Germline V gene lookup returns CDR1 SNHLY and CDR2 FYNNEI. The CDR3 DNA reads as TGTGCCAGCAGCCAAGGAGGAGGCACTGAAGCTTTCTTT. It yields the protein CASSQGGGTEAFF.

This chain links TRBV28 with TRBJ2-5; D gene uncertain. With 5 bases removed from V and 10 bases from J, the gap between germline ends came to 14 bases. This CDR3 contains 12 residues. Germline CDR1 MDHEN, CDR2 SYDVKM. DNA for the CDR3: TGTGCCAGCAGTACACCCCCAGAGGTCCAGTACTTC. Translating gives CASSTPPEVQYF.

The chain couples TRBV2 to TRBJ1-5; perhaps TRBD1 as D (5 bases). This CDR3 comprises 13 residues. The germline gives CDR1 SNHLY, CDR2 FYNNEI. Trimming cost V 6 bases and J 6 bases, with 12 bases left between them. CDR3 in amino acids: CASRRGLPQPQHF. The DNA for the CDR3 is TGTGCCAGCAGAAGGGGTCTTCCTCAGCCCCAGCATTTT.

This clone was counted only a few times. The V gene is TRBV6-5, the J gene TRBJ1-6, with D possibly being TRBD1 (6 bases). Trimming took off 6 bases at V and 6 bases at J, with 12 bases between the two ends. The V gene's germline CDR1 is MNHEY and CDR2 SVGAGI. CDR3 length equals 14 residues. Here the CDR3 DNA reads TGTGCCAGCAGCTGGGGCAGGGGTAATTCACCCCTCCACTTT. This gives the protein CASSWGRGNSPLHF.

This chain links TRBV10-1 with TRBJ2-7; 7 bases are shared with TRBD1. The CDR3 sequence is 14 residues long. Germline V lookup: CDR1 WNHNN, CDR2 SYGVQD (reference sequence). The V segment lost 6 bases and the J segment 2 bases; nucleotides outside the gene matches: 7. CDR3 loop: CASSPGQRTYEQYF. Written as DNA, the CDR3 is TGCGCCAGCAGCCCGGGACAGAGAACCTACGAGCAGTACTTC.

This clone was seen a few times. The chain combines TRBV29-1 with TRBJ2-5; 8 bases line up with TRBD2. CDR3 length equals 15 residues. Germline V CDR1 and CDR2: SQVTM, ANQGSEA. After removal of 1 base from V and 5 bases from J, the junction contained 9 bases not matched to a gene. In nucleotides, the CDR3 is TGCAGCGTTGAAGGAGGGACTAGTGAATTGGAGACCCAGTACTTC. Translated, it gives CSVEGGTSELETQYF.

This chain connects TRBV7-3 to TRBJ1-5; no firm D call. In germline, CDR1 is SGHTA, CDR2 FQGTGA. This CDR3 contains 8 residues. The V end was cut by 5 bases, the J end by 12 bases, with 2 bases between. As DNA, the CDR3 is TGTGCCAGCAGCCTCCAGCATTTT. Its protein product is CASSLQHF.

The chain is built from TRBV18 and TRBJ1-2; 10 bases are a match to TRBD1. CDR3 length: 16 amino acids. Trimming took 1 base from V and 3 from J; bases not matched to a gene: 5. Germline V gene lookup returns CDR1 KGHSH and CDR2 LQKENI. The CDR3 reads CASSPRDRGQDYGYTF. DNA for the CDR3: TGTGCCAGCTCACCACGAGACAGGGGGCAGGACTATGGCTACACCTTC.